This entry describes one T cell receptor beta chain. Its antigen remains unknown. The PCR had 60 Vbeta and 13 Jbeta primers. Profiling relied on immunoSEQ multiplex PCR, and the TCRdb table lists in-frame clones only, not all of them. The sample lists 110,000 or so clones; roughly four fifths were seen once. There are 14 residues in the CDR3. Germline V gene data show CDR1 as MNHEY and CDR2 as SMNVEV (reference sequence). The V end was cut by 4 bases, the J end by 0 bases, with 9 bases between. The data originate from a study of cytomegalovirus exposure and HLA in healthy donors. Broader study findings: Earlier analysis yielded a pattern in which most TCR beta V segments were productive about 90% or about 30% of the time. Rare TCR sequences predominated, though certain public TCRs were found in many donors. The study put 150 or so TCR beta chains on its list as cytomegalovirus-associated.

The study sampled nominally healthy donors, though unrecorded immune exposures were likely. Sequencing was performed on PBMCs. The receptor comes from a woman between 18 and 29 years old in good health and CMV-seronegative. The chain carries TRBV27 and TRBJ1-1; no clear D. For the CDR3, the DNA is TGTGCCAGCAGTTCTCCAGGTTTGAACACTGAAGCTTTCTTT. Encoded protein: CASSSPGLNTEAFF.